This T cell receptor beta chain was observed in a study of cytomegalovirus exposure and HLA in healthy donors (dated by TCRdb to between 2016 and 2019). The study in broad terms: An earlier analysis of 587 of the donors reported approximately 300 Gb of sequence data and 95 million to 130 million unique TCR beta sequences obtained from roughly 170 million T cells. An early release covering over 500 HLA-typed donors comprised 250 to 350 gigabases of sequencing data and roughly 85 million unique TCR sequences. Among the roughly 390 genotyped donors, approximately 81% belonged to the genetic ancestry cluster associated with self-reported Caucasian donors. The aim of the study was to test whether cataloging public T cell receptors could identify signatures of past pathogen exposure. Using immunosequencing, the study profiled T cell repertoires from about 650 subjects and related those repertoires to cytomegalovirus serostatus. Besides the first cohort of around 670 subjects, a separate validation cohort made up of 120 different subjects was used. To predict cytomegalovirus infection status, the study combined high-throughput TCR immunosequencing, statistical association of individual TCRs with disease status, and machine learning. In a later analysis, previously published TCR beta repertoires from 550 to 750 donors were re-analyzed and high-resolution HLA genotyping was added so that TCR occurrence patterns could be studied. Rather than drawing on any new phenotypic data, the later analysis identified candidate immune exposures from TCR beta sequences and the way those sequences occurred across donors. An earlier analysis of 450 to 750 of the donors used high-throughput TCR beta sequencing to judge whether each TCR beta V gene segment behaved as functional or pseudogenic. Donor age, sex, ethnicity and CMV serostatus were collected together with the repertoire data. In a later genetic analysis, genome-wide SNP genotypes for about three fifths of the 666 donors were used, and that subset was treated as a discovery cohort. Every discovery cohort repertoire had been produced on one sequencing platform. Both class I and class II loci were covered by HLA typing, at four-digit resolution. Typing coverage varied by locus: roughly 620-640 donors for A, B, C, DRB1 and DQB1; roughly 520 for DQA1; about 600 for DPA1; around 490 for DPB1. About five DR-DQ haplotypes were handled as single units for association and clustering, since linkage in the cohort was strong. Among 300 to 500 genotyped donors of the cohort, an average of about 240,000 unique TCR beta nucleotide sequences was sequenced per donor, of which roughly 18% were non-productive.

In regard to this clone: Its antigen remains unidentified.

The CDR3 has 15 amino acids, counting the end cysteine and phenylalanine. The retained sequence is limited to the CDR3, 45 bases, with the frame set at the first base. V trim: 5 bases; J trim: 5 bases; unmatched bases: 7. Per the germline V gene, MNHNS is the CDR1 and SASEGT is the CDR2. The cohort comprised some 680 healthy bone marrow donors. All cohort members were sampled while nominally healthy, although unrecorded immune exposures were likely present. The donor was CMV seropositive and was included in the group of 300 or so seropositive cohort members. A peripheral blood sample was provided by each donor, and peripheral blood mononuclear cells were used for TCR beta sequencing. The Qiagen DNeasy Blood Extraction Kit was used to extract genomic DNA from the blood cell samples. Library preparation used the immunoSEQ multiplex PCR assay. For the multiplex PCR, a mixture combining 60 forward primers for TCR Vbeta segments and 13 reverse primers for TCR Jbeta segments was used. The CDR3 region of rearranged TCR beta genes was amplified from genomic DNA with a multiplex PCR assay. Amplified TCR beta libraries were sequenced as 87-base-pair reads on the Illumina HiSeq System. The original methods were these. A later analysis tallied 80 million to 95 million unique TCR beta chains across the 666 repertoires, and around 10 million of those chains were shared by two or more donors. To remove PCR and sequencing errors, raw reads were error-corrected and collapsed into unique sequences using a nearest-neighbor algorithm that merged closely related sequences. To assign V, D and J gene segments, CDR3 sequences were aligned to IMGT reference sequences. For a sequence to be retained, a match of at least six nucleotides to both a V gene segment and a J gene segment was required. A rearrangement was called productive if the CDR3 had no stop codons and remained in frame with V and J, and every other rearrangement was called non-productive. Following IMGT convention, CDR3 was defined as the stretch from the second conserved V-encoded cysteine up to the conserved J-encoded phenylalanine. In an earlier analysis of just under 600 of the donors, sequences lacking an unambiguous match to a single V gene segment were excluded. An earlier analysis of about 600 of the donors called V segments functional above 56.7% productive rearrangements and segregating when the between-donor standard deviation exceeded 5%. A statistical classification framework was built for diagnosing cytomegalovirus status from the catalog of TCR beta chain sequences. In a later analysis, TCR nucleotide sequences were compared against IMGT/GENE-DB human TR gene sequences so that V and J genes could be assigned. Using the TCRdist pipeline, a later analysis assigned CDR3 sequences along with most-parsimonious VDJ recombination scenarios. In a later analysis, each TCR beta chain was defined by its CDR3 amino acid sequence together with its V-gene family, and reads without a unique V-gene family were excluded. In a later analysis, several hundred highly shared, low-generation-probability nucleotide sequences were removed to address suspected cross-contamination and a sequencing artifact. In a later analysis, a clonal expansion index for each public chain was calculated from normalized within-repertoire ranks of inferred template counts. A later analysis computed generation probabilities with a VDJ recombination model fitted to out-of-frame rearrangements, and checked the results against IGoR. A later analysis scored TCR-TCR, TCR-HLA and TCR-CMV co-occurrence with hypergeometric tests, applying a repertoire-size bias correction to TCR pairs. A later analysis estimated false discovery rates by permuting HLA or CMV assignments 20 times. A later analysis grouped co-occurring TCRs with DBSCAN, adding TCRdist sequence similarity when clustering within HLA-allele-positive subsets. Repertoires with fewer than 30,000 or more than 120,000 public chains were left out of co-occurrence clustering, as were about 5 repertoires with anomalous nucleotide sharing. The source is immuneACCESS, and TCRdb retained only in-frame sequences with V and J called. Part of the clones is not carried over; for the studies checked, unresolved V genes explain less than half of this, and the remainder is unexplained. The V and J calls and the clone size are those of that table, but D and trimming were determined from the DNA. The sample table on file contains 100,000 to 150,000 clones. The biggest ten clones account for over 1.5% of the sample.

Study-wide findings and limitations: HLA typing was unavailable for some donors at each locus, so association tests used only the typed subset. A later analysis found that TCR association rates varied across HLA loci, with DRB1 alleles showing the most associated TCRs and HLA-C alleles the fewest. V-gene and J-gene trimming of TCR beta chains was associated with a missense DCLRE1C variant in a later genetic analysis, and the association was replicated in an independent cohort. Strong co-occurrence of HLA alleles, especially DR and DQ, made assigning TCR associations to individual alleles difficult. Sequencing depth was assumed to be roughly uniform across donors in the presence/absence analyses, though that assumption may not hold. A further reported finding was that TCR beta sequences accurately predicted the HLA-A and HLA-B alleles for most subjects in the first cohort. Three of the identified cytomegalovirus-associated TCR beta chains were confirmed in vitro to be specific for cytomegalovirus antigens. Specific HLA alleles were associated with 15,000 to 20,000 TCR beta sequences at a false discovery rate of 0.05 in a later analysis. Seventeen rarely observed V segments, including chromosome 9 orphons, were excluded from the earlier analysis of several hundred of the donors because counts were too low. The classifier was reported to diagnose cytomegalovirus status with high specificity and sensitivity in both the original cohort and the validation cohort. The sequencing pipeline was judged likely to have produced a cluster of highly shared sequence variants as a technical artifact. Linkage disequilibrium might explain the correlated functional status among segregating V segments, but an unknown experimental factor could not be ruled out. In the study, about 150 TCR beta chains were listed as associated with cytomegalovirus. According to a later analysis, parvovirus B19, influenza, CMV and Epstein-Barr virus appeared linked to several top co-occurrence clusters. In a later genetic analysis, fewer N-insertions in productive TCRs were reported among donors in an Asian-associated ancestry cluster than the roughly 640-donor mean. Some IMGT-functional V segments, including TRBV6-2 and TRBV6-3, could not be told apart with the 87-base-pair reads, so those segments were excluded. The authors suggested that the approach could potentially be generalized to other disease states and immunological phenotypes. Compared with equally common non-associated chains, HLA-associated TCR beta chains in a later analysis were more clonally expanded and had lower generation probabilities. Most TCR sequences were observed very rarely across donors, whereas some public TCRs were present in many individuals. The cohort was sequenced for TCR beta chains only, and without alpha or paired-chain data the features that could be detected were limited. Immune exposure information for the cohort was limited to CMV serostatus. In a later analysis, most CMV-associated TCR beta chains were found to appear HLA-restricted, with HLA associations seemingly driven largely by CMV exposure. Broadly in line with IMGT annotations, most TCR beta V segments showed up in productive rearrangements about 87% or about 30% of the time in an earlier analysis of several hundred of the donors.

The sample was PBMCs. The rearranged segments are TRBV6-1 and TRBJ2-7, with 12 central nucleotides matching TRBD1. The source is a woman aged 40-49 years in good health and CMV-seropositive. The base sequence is TGTGCCAGCAGTTTAACCGGGACAGGGGGCCACGAGCAGTACTTC. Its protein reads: CASSLTGTGGHEQYF.